One sample yielded the 15 T cell receptor beta chains listed below, sequenced in a study of T cell repertoires in cytomegalovirus infection. TCRdb redid the calling of the reads with MiXCR, one entry per CDR3 protein. This sample has 500,000 to 600,000 distinct CDR3 sequences, with about 15% found just once. Specimen: CD8+ T cells from PBMCs. The receptors were gathered from a human donor in good health (CMV status not recorded). Some clones in this sample may be carry-over from other donors' samples.

A remark on this clonotype: A much larger clone differs from this one at a single base, so this may be a read error. This sequence joins TRBV6-1 and TRBJ1-1; the D gene is possibly TRBD1 (5 bases). Germline values: CDR1 MNHNS, CDR2 SASEGT. The CDR3 length is 13 residues. The CDR3 region is CVSNLIRGPEAFF. The CDR3 bases are TGTGTCAGCAATTTAATTAGGGGACCTGAAGCTTTCTTT.

V is TRBV27 and J is TRBJ2-6, with a possible D match to TRBD1 (5 bases). Germline assignment: CDR1 MNHEY and CDR2 SMNVEV (reference sequence). This CDR3 region has 17 residues. The V end lost 5 bases, the J end lost 4 bases, and 18 bases lay between the germline ends. Here the CDR3 DNA reads TGTGCCAGCAGTCCCAGAGGCGACAGCTCAGGGGCCAACGTCCTGACTTTC. Translation gives CASSPRGDSSGANVLTF.

The V gene is TRBV9, the J gene TRBJ1-2; the D gene is possibly TRBD1 (6 bases). This CDR3 contains 14 residues. V lost 3 bases, J lost 7 bases, and 16 bases lay in between. The germline gives CDR1 SGDLS, CDR2 YYNGEE. For the CDR3, the DNA is TGTGCCAGCAGCGGCCCCGGGACATTGGGTGGCTACACCTTC. This gives the protein CASSGPGTLGGYTF.

This clonotype occurred many times. This chain connects TRBV27 to TRBJ2-1; 11 nucleotides line up with TRBD2. The CDR3 loop spans 16 amino acids. CDR1 is MNHEY, CDR2 SMNVEV, per germline (reference sequence). Unmatched junction bases numbered 8, after V lost 5 bases and J lost 5 bases. CDR3 sequence (DNA): TGTGCCAGCAGTGAATTGACTAGCGGGATCAACAATGAGCAGTTCTTC. Translating it yields CASSELTSGINNEQFF.

This clonotype was detected many times. This sequence joins TRBV7-6 and TRBJ1-4; D remains unclear. This CDR3 comprises 15 residues. The germline gives CDR1 SGHVS, CDR2 FNYEAQ. V dropped 0 bases and J dropped 8 bases, with 13 bases sitting between them. The DNA of the CDR3 is TGTGCCAGCAGCTTAGCAGTGGGGAGGAAAGAAAAACTGTTTTTT. It encodes CASSLAVGRKEKLFF. The full variable domain, completed using reference TRBV7-6 and TRBJ1-4, is GAGVSQSPRYKVTKRGQDVALRCDPISGHVSLYWYRQALGQGPEFLTYFNYEAQQDKSGLPNDRFSAERPEGSISTLTIQRTEQRDSAMYRCASSLAVGRKEKLFFGSGTQLSVL.

The J gene is TRBJ2-3, the V gene TRBV27; 7 bases line up with TRBD2. Germline CDR1 MNHEY, CDR2 SMNVEV (reference sequence). The CDR3 runs to 16 residues. V trimming: 1 base; J trimming: 2 bases; junction bases outside the gene matches: 6. The CDR3 spells CASSLLRAGYTDTQYF. As DNA, the CDR3 is TGTGCCAGCAGTTTATTGCGAGCGGGATACACAGATACGCAGTATTTT.

This clonotype appeared many times. This rearrangement joins TRBV7-9 to TRBJ2-1; 15 bases map to TRBD2. The V and J ends lost 1 base and 14 bases, in that order; junction bases with no gene match: 12. Germline V gene data show CDR1 as SEHNR and CDR2 as FQNEAQ (reference sequence). There are 17 residues in the CDR3. CDR3 DNA sequence: TGTGCCAGCAGCTTAGGGAAAGGACTAGCGGGAGGGCCGGCGGAGTTCTTC. As protein: CASSLGKGLAGGPAEFF. Variable domain in full (rest from reference TRBV7-9 and TRBJ2-1): DTGVSQNPRHKITKRGQNVTFRCDPISEHNRLYWYRQTLGQGPEFLTYFQNEAQLEKSRLLSDRFSAERPKGSFSTLEIQRTEQGDSAMYLCASSLGKGLAGGPAEFFGPGTRLTVL.

This clonotype was detected only a few times. This chain uses TRBV13 with TRBJ2-7, with TRBD2 matching 11 bases. Unmatched junction bases numbered 8, after V lost 3 bases and J lost 4 bases. CDR3 length: 16 residues. Germline assignment: CDR1 PRHDT and CDR2 FYEKMQ (reference sequence). The CDR3 coding sequence is TGTGCCAGCAGCTTGGGTAGCGGGAGGGCCTTTTACGAGCAGTACTTC. Its translation: CASSLGSGRAFYEQYF.

This clonotype occurred many times. The chain uses TRBV7-2 and TRBJ2-5; D may be TRBD1 (6 bases). Germline lookup yields CDR1 SGHTA and CDR2 FQGNSA. V lost 1 base and J lost 4, with 13 bases in between. The CDR3 sequence is 15 residues long. Here the CDR3 DNA reads TGTGCCAGCAGCTTAGGGACAGCGTTAAGAGAGACCCAGTACTTC. This sequence encodes CASSLGTALRETQYF.

Points on this clonotype: Its ends do not fully match the called genes, so a read error is possible. The chain recombines TRBV7-3 with TRBJ2-1, with 7 bases identical to TRBD1. This CDR3 region has 16 residues. Germline V gene data show CDR1 as SGHTA and CDR2 as FQGTGA. The CDR3 here is CASRSPGQSSYNEPFF. The CDR3 region has the DNA TGTGCCAGCAGATCCCCGGGACAGAGCTCCTACAATGAGCCGTTCTTC.

This clonotype was counted at least ten times. This chain uses TRBV28 with TRBJ2-3, with no clear D. Trimming cost V 7 bases and J 0 bases, with 5 bases left between them. The germline CDR1 and CDR2 sequences are MDHEN and SYDVKM. The CDR3 contains 12 residues. CDR3 bases: TGTGCCAGCAACCCTAGCACAGATACGCAGTATTTT. Translated, it gives CASNPSTDTQYF.

The chain uses TRBV9 and TRBJ2-1; no clear D gene. Germline V gives CDR1 SGDLS, CDR2 YYNGEE. CDR3 length equals 13 residues. The V end lost 0 bases, the J end lost 9 bases, and 10 bases lay between the germline ends. The CDR3 sequence: CASSVGTSFEQFF. Here the CDR3 DNA reads TGTGCCAGCAGCGTAGGAACGTCGTTTGAGCAGTTCTTC. The complete variable domain, with remaining parts taken from reference TRBV9 and TRBJ2-1, reads DSGVTQTPKHLITATGQRVTLRCSPRSGDLSVYWYQQSLDQGLQFLIQYYNGEERAKGNILERFSAQQFPDLHSELNLSSLELGDSALYFCASSVGTSFEQFFGPGTRLTVL.

This clonotype was found a few times. The chain employs TRBV7-6 and TRBJ2-1, with 15 bases matching TRBD2. CDR3 size: 18 residues. The V gene's germline CDR1 is SGHVS and CDR2 FNYEAQ. V trimming: 2 bases; J trimming: 9 bases; junction bases outside the gene matches: 11. CDR3 region: CASSLRRGTSGRSGEQFF. The CDR3 nucleotides are TGTGCCAGCAGCTTAAGGAGGGGGACTAGCGGGAGGAGCGGTGAGCAGTTCTTC.

In this sample, this clonotype turned up a few times. The rearrangement joins TRBV28 to TRBJ2-3; weak D call: TRBD2 (5 bases). The CDR3 extends over 13 amino acids. CDR1 is MDHEN, CDR2 SYDVKM, per germline. V gave up 7 bases and J gave up 3 bases, with 11 bases separating them. In DNA form, the CDR3 reads TGTGCCAGCACCGGGGAAATTACAGATACGCAGTATTTT. Amino acid sequence: CASTGEITDTQYF.

The chain couples TRBV5-1 to TRBJ2-3; no definite D call. The CDR3 covers 12 residues. Germline CDR1 reads SGHRS; CDR2 reads YFSETQ. The ends were cut back, 4 bases at V and 3 bases at J, with 6 bases in the middle. CDR3 amino acids: CASSGETDTQYF. CDR3 coding DNA: TGCGCCAGCAGCGGGGAAACAGATACGCAGTATTTT.